Shown below are 27 T cell receptor beta chains from a single sample sequenced in a study of beta chain features in type 1 diabetes. Since all of the isolated RNA was reverse transcribed, expressed TCRB transcripts were what got sequenced. Sequencing used immunoSEQ multiplex PCR; TCRdb keeps in-frame clones, though not all of them. This table has some 150,000 clones, approximately 10% appearing once. Sequenced input: central memory CD4+ T cells from blood. Source of these receptors: a woman aged 40-49 years in good health.

The chain carries TRBV6-6 and TRBJ2-3; D not resolved. Germline CDR1 is MNHNY and CDR2 is SVGAGI (reference sequence). This CDR3 has 13 amino acids. V lost 3 bases to trimming and J lost 14 bases, with 18 bases between them. The CDR3 region has the DNA TGTGCCAGCAGTTATCGCGGAAGGATAGTTGGGTATTTT. It codes for CASSYRGRIVGYF.

V gene TRBV4-3 combines with J gene TRBJ1-6, with D perhaps TRBD1 (6 bases). The CDR3 extends over 15 amino acids. The V end was cut by 7 bases, the J end by 7 bases, with 17 bases between. Germline CDR1 and CDR2: LGHNA and YSLEER. The CDR3, as DNA: TGCGCCAGCACTTTAGGGGGTAGCTCCAATTCACCCCTCCACTTT. Protein sequence: CASTLGGSSNSPLHF.

The rearrangement joins TRBV5-4 to TRBJ2-3; 9 bases are a match to TRBD2. V was pared by 0 bases and J by 4 bases, with 9 bases of the junction left unmatched. The CDR3 totals 17 residues. Germline values: CDR1 SGHNT, CDR2 YYREEE (reference sequence). CDR3 bases: TGTGCCAGCAGCTTGGCAGGGACTAGCACCATCCCAGATACGCAGTATTTT. Its translation is CASSLAGTSTIPDTQYF.

The chain has TRBV10-3 and TRBJ2-3; maybe TRBD2 (6 bases). The CDR3 is 15 residues long. Trimming shortened V by 7 bases and J by 2 bases, and 16 bases separated the two germline ends. Germline assignment: CDR1 ENHRY and CDR2 SYGVKD. The CDR3 coding sequence is TGTGCCATCACCCTGGGCGGGGTGAACACAGATACGCAGTATTTT. It specifies CAITLGGVNTDTQYF.

This clone occurred a few times. For the CDR3, the DNA is TGTGCCAGTTCTACAGGGACAACCAGCACCGGGGAGCTGTTTTTT. It translates to CASSTGTTSTGELFF. The chain has TRBV18 and TRBJ2-2; weak D call: TRBD1 (6 bases). Germline CDR1 reads KGHSH; CDR2 reads LQKENI. Trimming took 9 bases from V and 4 from J, leaving 18 bases between them. The CDR3 length is 15 residues.

V usage is TRBV19 and J usage is TRBJ2-1, with 9 nucleotides matching TRBD2. V lost 7 bases and J lost 5; bases outside the gene matches: 6. The CDR3 is 14 amino acids. Germline CDR1 is LNHDA and CDR2 is SQIVND (reference sequence). CDR3 in amino acids: CASKMTSGHNEQFF. The CDR3 DNA is TGTGCCAGTAAAATGACTAGCGGCCACAATGAGCAGTTCTTC.

The V gene is TRBV7-2, the J gene TRBJ2-7; D possibly corresponds to TRBD1 (5 bases). Per germline, CDR1 SGHTA and CDR2 FQGNSA. Trimming left V 3 bases short and J 2 bases short, with 8 bases between. This CDR3 has 13 residues. The CDR3, as DNA: TGTGCCAGCAGCTTCCAGGGCCCCTACGAGCAGTACTTC. Its translation is CASSFQGPYEQYF.

This chain uses TRBV10-3 with TRBJ2-3; 9 bases line up with TRBD2. CDR3 length: 15 amino acids. Unmatched junction bases numbered 8, after V lost 4 bases and J lost 6 bases. Germline CDR1 and CDR2: ENHRY and SYGVKD. This chain's CDR3 is CAISGGGGPSDTQYF. The CDR3 DNA sequence: TGTGCCATCAGTGGCGGGGGGGGTCCATCGGATACGCAGTATTTT.

This clone was observed a handful of times. J is TRBJ1-5 and V is TRBV2; a possible D gene is TRBD1 (5 bases). V gave up 6 bases and J gave up 4 bases, with 13 bases separating them. The CDR3 spans 14 residues. CDR1 is SNHLY, CDR2 FYNNEI, per germline. This chain's CDR3 is CASSAGRLNQPQHF. CDR3 nucleotide sequence: TGTGCCAGCAGCGCGGGACGGTTGAATCAGCCCCAGCATTTT.

This clone was detected many times. This rearrangement joins TRBV13 to TRBJ2-1; no reliable D call. V was clipped by 4 bases and J by 10 bases, with 8 bases between them. The CDR3 length is 11 residues. The germline V gene has CDR1 PRHDT and CDR2 FYEKMQ (reference sequence). In DNA, the CDR3 is TGTGCCAGCAGCTCCTATACGGAGCAGTTCTTC. Protein product: CASSSYTEQFF.

There are a few counts of this clone. The V call is TRBV20-1, the J call TRBJ2-1; D not certain. The CDR3 has 11 residues. V was trimmed by 5 bases and J by 4 bases, leaving 6 bases between them. Germline V gives CDR1 DFQATT, CDR2 SNEGSKA (reference sequence). The CDR3 reads CSASGYNEQFF. The DNA of the CDR3 is TGCAGTGCTTCCGGGTACAATGAGCAGTTCTTC.

The rearrangement links TRBV2 to TRBJ2-3; the D gene is possibly TRBD1 (5 bases). Germline CDR1 SNHLY, CDR2 FYNNEI. With 4 bases removed from V and 9 bases from J, the gap between germline ends came to 11 bases. The CDR3 consists of 12 residues. Here the CDR3 reads CASSGGSATQYF. CDR3 bases: TGTGCCAGCAGTGGGGGCAGTGCGACGCAGTATTTT.

This clone was observed a handful of times. The chain is built from TRBV10-3 and TRBJ1-5; 12 bases are shared with TRBD1. This CDR3 is built from 16 residues. V shed 2 bases, J shed 4 bases, and the junction held 3 bases outside the gene matches. CDR1 is ENHRY and CDR2 is SYGVKD in the germline V gene. The CDR3 region has the DNA TGTGCCATCAGTGAGCCGGGACAGGGGGCGAATCAGCCCCAGCATTTT. Translation: CAISEPGQGANQPQHF.

The CDR3 bases are TGTGCCAGCAGCCAGGACAGGTTCACAGATACGCAGTATTTT. It yields the protein CASSQDRFTDTQYF. The rearrangement uses TRBV11-2 and TRBJ2-3; 7 bases fit TRBD1. The V segment lost 5 bases and the J segment 2 bases; nucleotides outside the gene matches: 4. This CDR3 spans 14 amino acids. Per the germline V gene, CDR1 is SGHAT and CDR2 is FQNNGV. The full variable domain, in which reference TRBV11-2 and TRBJ2-3 provide the parts outside the CDR3, is EAGVAQSPRYKIIEKRQSVAFWCNPISGHATLYWYQQILGQGPKLLIQFQNNGVVDDSQLPKDRFSAERLKGVDSTLKIQPAKLEDSAVYLCASSQDRFTDTQYFGPGTRLTVL.

This clone came up a few times. The chain uses TRBV7-2 and TRBJ1-2; D may be TRBD1 (6 bases). From germline, CDR1 is SGHTA and CDR2 FQGNSA. V was cut by 4 bases and J by 7 bases, with 16 bases left in between. This CDR3 is built from 14 residues. Written as DNA, the CDR3 is TGTGCCAGCAGCTCCCAAGGGGGGGCGGGTGGCTACACCTTC. It specifies CASSSQGGAGGYTF.

The V gene is TRBV27, the J gene TRBJ1-4; 11 positions agree with TRBD1. This CDR3 is 14 amino acids long. Germline CDR1 MNHEY, CDR2 SMNVEV (reference sequence). The J segment lost 8 bases and the V segment lost 5 bases, leaving 4 bases of the junction unmatched. The CDR3 region is CASSRDRGSEKLFF. CDR3 bases: TGTGCCAGCAGTCGGGACAGGGGGTCCGAAAAACTGTTTTTT.

This clone was detected only a few times. The chain uses TRBV7-6 and TRBJ2-2; D call uncertain. V lost 0 bases and J lost 2, with 10 bases in between. The CDR3 sequence is 16 residues long. Germline-derived CDR1 and CDR2 are SGHVS and FNYEAQ. This CDR3 is CASSLAQVRNTGELFF. The CDR3 DNA follows: TGTGCCAGCAGCTTAGCGCAGGTCCGAAACACCGGGGAGCTGTTTTTT.

The chain has TRBV6-1 and TRBJ2-2; D gene unclear. V lost 6 bases to trimming and J lost 7 bases, with 6 bases between them. CDR1 is MNHNS, CDR2 SASEGT, per germline. This CDR3 comprises 11 residues. CDR3 coding DNA: TGTGCCAGCAGGGTCAGCGGGGAGCTGTTTTTT. It specifies CASRVSGELFF.

This clone was seen a few times. The rearrangement uses TRBV5-8 and TRBJ2-3; TRBD1 aligns across 7 bases. The CDR3 consists of 17 residues. Germline loops: CDR1 SGHTS, CDR2 YDEGEE. The V gene end was trimmed by 4 bases and the J gene end by 3 bases; junction bases not matched to a gene: 14. CDR3 protein: CASSPGGATGPTDTQYF. The DNA of the CDR3 is TGTGCCAGCAGCCCGGGTGGGGCGACAGGGCCGACAGATACGCAGTATTTT.

In its sample, this clone was seen many times. This chain's CDR3 is CSVGQNTEAFF. The CDR3 coding sequence is TGCAGCGTCGGACAAAACACTGAAGCTTTCTTT. The V call is TRBV29-1, the J call TRBJ1-1, with a weak D call TRBD1 (5 bases). Between the trimmed V and J ends, which lost 6 bases and 2 bases, there was a span of 7 bases. This CDR3 has 11 residues. CDR1 is SQVTM, CDR2 ANQGSEA, per germline.

This clone came up many times. V usage is TRBV7-9 and J usage is TRBJ1-3; no firm D call. Trimming left V 5 bases short and J 4 bases short, with 12 bases between. The germline CDR1 and CDR2 sequences are SEHNR and FQNEAQ (reference sequence). This CDR3 has 14 residues. In DNA form, the CDR3 reads TGTGCCAGCAGCCCCGGGGTTACGGGAAACACCATATATTTT. It encodes CASSPGVTGNTIYF.

The rearrangement links TRBV6-5 to TRBJ2-5; TRBD2 aligns across 7 bases. The trim removed 10 bases at V and 5 bases at J, leaving 10 bases unmatched. Germline assignment: CDR1 MNHEY and CDR2 SVGAGI. The CDR3 contains 13 residues. The CDR3 region is CATCPGGGETQYF. The CDR3 DNA reads as TGTGCCACCTGTCCGGGGGGTGGGGAGACCCAGTACTTC.

This clone was seen only a few times. The rearrangement links TRBV5-1 to TRBJ1-2; TRBD1 aligns across 9 bases. Per the germline V gene, CDR1 is SGHRS and CDR2 is YFSETQ. The CDR3 is 16 amino acids. The trim removed 0 bases at V and 7 bases at J, leaving 10 bases unmatched. CDR3 DNA: TGCGCCAGCAGCTTGGGCTCTCCGGGACAGGGATTTGGCTACACCTTC. This sequence encodes CASSLGSPGQGFGYTF.

The gene calls are TRBV7-2 and TRBJ2-5; D unclear. V shed 5 bases and J shed 2 bases, with 9 bases lying between them. CDR3 size: 13 residues. Germline V gives CDR1 SGHTA, CDR2 FQGNSA. In nucleotides, the CDR3 is TGTGCCAGCAGCCAATCTAGGCAAGAGACCCAGTACTTC. Its protein is CASSQSRQETQYF.

The rearrangement joins TRBV11-2 to TRBJ1-6, with TRBD1 matching 7 bases. The CDR3 extends over 16 amino acids. Trimming at V came to 0 bases and at J to 8 bases, leaving 7 bases not matched to a gene. Germline V gene data show CDR1 as SGHAT and CDR2 as FQNNGV. This CDR3 is CASSLDGTGAYSPLHF. CDR3 nucleotides: TGTGCCAGCAGCTTAGATGGTACAGGGGCCTATTCACCCCTCCACTTT.

This clone has a handful of counts. V and J are TRBV29-1 and TRBJ1-2, with TRBD1 as a possible D gene (5 bases). This CDR3 is 12 amino acids long. Germline values: CDR1 SQVTM, CDR2 ANQGSEA. Trimming cost V 7 bases and J 7 bases, with 16 bases left between them. In nucleotides, the CDR3 is TGCAGCGCCGAAGGGGAGGGAGGTGGCTACACCTTC. Its translation is CSAEGEGGGYTF.

This clone appeared a few times. This rearrangement joins TRBV7-2 to TRBJ2-7; the match to TRBD2 covers 8 bases. The CDR3 has 14 amino acids. Germline V gives CDR1 SGHTA, CDR2 FQGNSA. The junction had 7 bases not matched to a gene; V was cut back by 3 bases and J by 6 bases. The DNA for the CDR3 is TGTGCCAGCAGCTTCGGCGGGGGGCTGTCCGAGCAGTACTTC. It encodes CASSFGGGLSEQYF.